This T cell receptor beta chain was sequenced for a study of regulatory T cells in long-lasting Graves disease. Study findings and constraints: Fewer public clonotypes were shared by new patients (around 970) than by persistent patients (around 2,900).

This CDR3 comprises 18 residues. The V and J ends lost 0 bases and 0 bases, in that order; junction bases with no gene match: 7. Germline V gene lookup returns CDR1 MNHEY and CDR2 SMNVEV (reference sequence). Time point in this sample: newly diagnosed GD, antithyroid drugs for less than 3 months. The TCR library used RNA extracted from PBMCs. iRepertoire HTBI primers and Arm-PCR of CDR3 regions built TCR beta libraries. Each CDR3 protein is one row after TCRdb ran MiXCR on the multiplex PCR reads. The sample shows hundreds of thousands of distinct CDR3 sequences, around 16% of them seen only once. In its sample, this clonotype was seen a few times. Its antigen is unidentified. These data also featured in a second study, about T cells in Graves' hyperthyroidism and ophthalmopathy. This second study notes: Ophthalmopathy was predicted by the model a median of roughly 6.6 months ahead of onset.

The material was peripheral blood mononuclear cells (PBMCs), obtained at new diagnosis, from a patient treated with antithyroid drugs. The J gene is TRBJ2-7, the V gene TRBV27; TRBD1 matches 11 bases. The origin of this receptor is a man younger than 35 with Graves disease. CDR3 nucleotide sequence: TGTGCCAGCAGTTTATCGTCGGGGGACAGGGGGGTCTCCTACGAGCAGTACTTC. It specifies CASSLSSGDRGVSYEQYF.